The rows below give T cell receptor beta chains drawn from one sample of a study of T cell repertoires in cytomegalovirus infection. Antigen specificity for these receptors is unknown. TCRdb re-derived calls from the reads in MiXCR, one entry per CDR3 protein. The sample yields 680,000 or so distinct CDR3 sequences, 33% seen once. The specimen comprised cultured PBMCs, sampled from culture after CMV antigen stimulation. The receptor source for this set is a human donor in good health (CMV status not recorded). Some clones in this sample may be carry-over from other donors' samples. CDR3s include the opening cysteine and the closing phenylalanine or tryptophan. The D gene is left open where the match is weak. The size of a clone is reported for some rows only, either as once, few or many, or as a class for expanded clones.

>few|NA|TRBJ1-2|TRBV12-3/TRBV12-4
CASSFDSAYGYTF
TGTGCCAGCAGTTTCGACAGCGCCTATGGCTACACCTTC
>few|NA|TRBJ1-1|TRBV7-9
CASSSPREATEAFF
TGTGCCAGCAGCTCCCCCAGGGAAGCCACTGAAGCTTTCTTT
>few|NA|TRBJ1-5|TRBV7-9
CASSLVIVELGEERPNQPQHF
TGTGCCAGCAGCTTAGTTATTGTGGAGTTGGGTGAAGAGAGGCCGAATCAGCCCCAGCATTTT
>NA|TRBD1|TRBJ1-6|TRBV19
CASSNLQGSRDNSPLHF
TGTGCCAGTAGTAACCTACAGGGGAGTCGCGATAATTCACCCCTCCACTTT
>NA|NA|TRBJ1-5|TRBV12-3/TRBV12-4
CASTSAPLEGQPQHF
TGTGCCAGCACCTCGGCTCCACTGGAGGGTCAGCCCCAGCATTTT
>NA|TRBD1|TRBJ1-6|TRBV19
CASSSYRGLNSPLHF
TGTGCCAGTAGCTCGTACAGGGGGCTGAATTCACCCCTCCACTTT
>NA|NA|TRBJ1-5|TRBV4-1
CASSQFPPGQYSNQPQHF
TGCGCCAGCAGCCAATTTCCCCCCGGACAGTATAGCAATCAGCCCCAGCATTTT
>NA|NA|TRBJ1-1|TRBV5-6
CASSFLVEMNTEAFF
TGTGCCAGCAGCTTCCTGGTGGAAATGAACACTGAAGCTTTCTTT
>NA|TRBD2|TRBJ2-3|TRBV12-5
CASGAPRAGGEDTQYF
TGTGCTAGTGGTGCCCCCCGGGCGGGAGGGGAAGATACGCAGTATTTT
>few|TRBD1|TRBJ2-1|TRBV7-8
CASSLDGTDYNEQFF
TGTGCCAGCAGCTTAGATGGGACAGACTACAATGAGCAGTTCTTC
>NA|NA|TRBJ2-7|TRBV6-2/TRBV6-3
CASRYSGRLYEQYF
TGTGCCAGCCGATACTCGGGGAGGTTGTACGAGCAGTACTTC
>NA|NA|TRBJ1-6|TRBV7-8
CASSLEEGKAPLGYNSPLHF
TGTGCCAGCAGCTTAGAGGAGGGAAAAGCCCCCTTGGGCTATAATTCACCCCTCCACTTT
>NA|TRBD2|TRBJ2-3|TRBV12-3/TRBV12-4
CASTGAGVSDTQYF
TGTGCCTCCACCGGGGCGGGAGTAAGTGATACGCAGTATTTT
>few|NA|TRBJ1-4|TRBV6-1
CASTPSQGTNEKLFF
TGTGCCAGCACCCCAAGCCAGGGGACTAATGAAAAACTGTTTTTT
>few|TRBD2|TRBJ2-1|TRBV5-4
CASSPSGGAISEQFF
TGTGCCAGCAGCCCTAGCGGGGGGGCTATAAGTGAGCAGTTCTTC
>NA|NA|TRBJ1-5|TRBV2
CASRTALNQPQHF
TGTGCCTCACGGACAGCCCTAAATCAGCCCCAGCATTTT
>NA|NA|TRBJ2-7|TRBV7-6
CASSSFPYEQYF
TGTGCCAGCAGCTCCTTCCCGTACGAGCAGTACTTC
>many|NA|TRBJ1-3|TRBV7-8
CASSLATWGAGSFENTIYF
TGTGCCAGCAGCTTAGCCACGTGGGGGGCAGGGTCTTTTGAAAACACCATATATTTT
>NA|NA|TRBJ2-5|TRBV4-1
CASSQDPRGKTQYF
TGTGCCAGCAGCCAAGATCCCCGGGGGAAGACCCAGTACTTC
>many|TRBD1|TRBJ1-4|TRBV7-2
CASSLEGQGLEKLFF
TGTGCCAGCAGCCTGGAGGGACAGGGCCTGGAAAAACTGTTTTTT
>NA|NA|TRBJ2-7|TRBV12-3/TRBV12-4
CASRPTASYEQYF
TGTGCCAGCAGGCCGACCGCTTCCTACGAGCAGTACTTC
>NA|NA|TRBJ2-7|TRBV10-3
CATGVSYEQYF
TGTGCAACGGGCGTGTCCTACGAGCAGTACTTC
>NA|NA|TRBJ1-1|TRBV19
CASRATGKQAFF
TGTGCCAGTAGGGCTACAGGAAAACAGGCTTTCTTT
>NA|TRBD2|TRBJ2-1|TRBV6-2/TRBV6-3
CASSYAGLAGRYNEQFF
TGTGCCAGCAGTTACGCCGGACTAGCGGGGCGTTACAATGAGCAGTTCTTC
>NA|TRBD1|TRBJ2-1|TRBV6-2/TRBV6-3
CASSGGQAKGQFF
TGTGCCAGCAGTGGGGGACAGGCCAAGGGGCAGTTCTTC
>few|TRBD2|TRBJ2-1|TRBV7-2
CASSSRTSGRSYNEQFF
TGTGCCAGCAGCTCCCGGACTAGCGGGAGGTCGTACAATGAGCAGTTCTTC
>NA|NA|TRBJ1-2|TRBV10-3
CAISESRGSYTF
TGTGCCATCAGTGAGTCGAGGGGGAGCTACACCTTC
>NA|NA|TRBJ1-4|TRBV12-3/TRBV12-4
CASRSDGGDEKLFF
TGTGCCAGCAGGTCTGACGGGGGGGATGAAAAACTGTTTTTT
>few|NA|TRBJ2-3|TRBV18
CASSKLRGGGDTQYF
TGTGCCAGCTCAAAGCTGCGGGGTGGAGGAGATACGCAGTATTTT
>NA|NA|TRBJ1-2|TRBV9
CASSPADGAFNYGYTF
TGTGCCAGCAGCCCGGCAGACGGGGCGTTTAACTATGGCTACACCTTC
>many|NA|TRBJ1-1|TRBV7-2
CASSLAGLDEAFF
TGTGCCAGCAGCTTAGCTGGACTGGATGAAGCTTTCTTT